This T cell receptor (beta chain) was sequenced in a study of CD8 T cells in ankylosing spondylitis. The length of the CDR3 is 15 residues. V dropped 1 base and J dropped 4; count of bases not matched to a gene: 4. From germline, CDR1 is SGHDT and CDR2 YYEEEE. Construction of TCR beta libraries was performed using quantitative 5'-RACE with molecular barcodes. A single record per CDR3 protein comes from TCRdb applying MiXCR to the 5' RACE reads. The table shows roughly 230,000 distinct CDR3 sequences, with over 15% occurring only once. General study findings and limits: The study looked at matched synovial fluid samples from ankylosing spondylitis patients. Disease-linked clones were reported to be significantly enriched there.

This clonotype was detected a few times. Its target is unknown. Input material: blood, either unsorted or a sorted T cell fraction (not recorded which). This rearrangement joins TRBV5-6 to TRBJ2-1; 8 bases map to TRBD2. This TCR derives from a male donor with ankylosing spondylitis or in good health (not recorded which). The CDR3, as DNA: TGTGCCAGCAGCTTGAGGGTAGCGGGGTACAATGAGCAGTTCTTC. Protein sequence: CASSLRVAGYNEQFF.